What follows is one TCR beta chain and its context. What it recognizes is unknown. These data originate in a study of T cell responses to AZD1222 COVID-19 vaccine. The study's findings and limits: Reportedly, nearly half the spike-specific TCRs target unmutated variant regions. At study baseline, merely six AZD1222 recipients were seropositive.

The method was immunoSEQ multiplex PCR; TCRdb's version includes in-frame clones alone and lacks a portion of them. Among some 80,000 clones listed, 90% were seen once. V was pared by 3 bases and J by 3 bases, with 14 bases between. Germline V CDR1 and CDR2: DFQATT, SNEGSKA (reference sequence). This CDR3 is 14 amino acids long. V and J are TRBV20-1 and TRBJ1-1, with D possibly matching TRBD1 (5 bases). The sample here was peripheral blood, taken 28 days after the second AZD1222 dose. This receptor was obtained from an adult who received the AZD1222 COVID-19 vaccine. Written as DNA, the CDR3 is TGCAGTGCTAGTAGGGGCCCAAGGTACACTGAAGCTTTCTTT. Protein product: CSASRGPRYTEAFF.